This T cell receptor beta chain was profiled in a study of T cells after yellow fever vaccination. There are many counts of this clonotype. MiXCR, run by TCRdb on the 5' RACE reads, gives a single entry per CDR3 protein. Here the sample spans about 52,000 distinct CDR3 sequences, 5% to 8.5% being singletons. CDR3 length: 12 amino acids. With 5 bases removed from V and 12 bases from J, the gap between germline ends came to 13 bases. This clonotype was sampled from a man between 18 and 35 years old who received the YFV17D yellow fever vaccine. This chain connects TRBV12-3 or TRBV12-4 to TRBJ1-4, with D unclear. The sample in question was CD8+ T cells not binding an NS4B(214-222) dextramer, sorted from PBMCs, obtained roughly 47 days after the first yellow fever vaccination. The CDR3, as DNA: TGTGCCAGCAGTCCACCTAACAAGGAACTGTTTTTT. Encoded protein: CASSPPNKELFF.